This record looks at one T cell receptor beta chain sequence and its context. What it recognizes is unknown. The CDR3 covers 12 residues. CDR1 and CDR2 (germline): KGHSH, LQKENI. V was trimmed by 4 bases and J by 3 bases, leaving 7 bases between them. Across several immunoSEQ plates, the genomic DNA of each subset was split evenly. Sequenced by immunoSEQ multiplex PCR; TCRdb stores in-frame clones only, minus some. Of 850,000 to 1,200,000 clones in the sample, more than 60% are singletons; the top ten hold approximately 1.5%. This entry comes from a study of shared clonotypes between healthy human individuals. Whole-study results and caveats: Non-shared clonotypes showed lower generation probabilities than clonotypes common to all four donors.

Each of the donors was a healthy adult who was HIV-negative and had not had a recent acute infection or vaccination. The source of this sequence is a man in his late teens or twenties in good health. Sequenced: memory CD4+ T cells sorted from blood. The subset denotes: CD45RA-negative fraction. The chain employs TRBV18 and TRBJ2-7; no reliable D call. The CDR3 bases are TGTGCCAGCTCACGGGCGCTCTACGAGCAGTACTTC. Translation gives CASSRALYEQYF.